This entry is about one T cell receptor (beta chain). Its specificity is unknown. These data come from a study of somatic mutations in cytotoxic T cells in rheumatoid arthritis. The CDR3 has 15 residues. Germline V gene data show CDR1 as MNHNS and CDR2 as SASEGT. Trimming cost V 2 bases and J 3 bases; bases outside gene matches: 4. The study's findings and limits: Rheumatoid arthritis patients and age-matched healthy controls showed no significant difference in CD8+ T-cell clonality.

The data were produced by immunoSEQ multiplex PCR, yet TCRdb's version contains in-frame clones alone and is incomplete. The sample lists tens of thousands of clones, just under 80% seen once, with about 10% in the top ten. V is TRBV6-1 and J is TRBJ2-7, with 10 bases identical to TRBD2. This sequence originates from an adult with rheumatoid arthritis. Material for sequencing was CD8+ T cells sorted from blood. CDR3 loop: CASSERASGSYEQYF. The CDR3 DNA reads TGTGCCAGCAGTGAAAGGGCTAGCGGGAGCTACGAGCAGTACTTC.